This T cell receptor beta chain appears in the sequencing data of a study of T cell responses to AZD1222 COVID-19 vaccine (dated by TCRdb to 2020 to 2022). About the study as a whole: AZD1222 recipients given second doses at about 4 weeks or at about 12 weeks were pooled, since spike-specific TCR depth and breadth were not found to differ between the two schedules. TCR sequencing covered approximately 230 trial participants: 207 given two doses of AZD1222 and 26 given two doses of MenACWY control vaccine. Trial participants were enrolled into age subgroups of 18-55, 56-69 and 70-plus years, which contained around 140, 26 and 57 TCR-sequenced participants, respectively. Study-wide conclusions, independent of this receptor: Participants were mostly white British and included more females than males, and it was suggested by the authors that clonal diversity may have been underestimated. The vaccine-associated CD4 TCRs covered the entire spike protein, and the dominant responses fell in regions 160-218 and 743-854. Only six AZD1222 recipients were SARS-CoV-2 seropositive at baseline, limiting conclusions about previously exposed vaccinees. After two AZD1222 doses, spike-specific TCR breadth and depth were significantly higher than at day 0 and than in MenACWY recipients. Reportedly, close to half of the unique spike-specific TCRs recognized epitopes lying outside the regions that are mutated in the B.1.351 and B.1.1.7 variants. In the small 56-69-year group, the increase in depth fell short of significance, most likely because of low power. Because no samples from the day 14 peak response were available, repertoires could be characterized only after the peak T cell response.

The time point label for this specimen denotes: baseline before first vaccination. The vaccinee samples were drawn from two UK trials, COV001 and COV002, one of which was a single-blind randomized controlled phase 2/3 trial testing AZD1222 (ChAdOx1 nCoV-19) in healthy adults. For TCRbeta chain sequencing, PBMC samples from trial participants were taken at day 0 and at day 28 after the second dose. Turning to this clone: The target of this receptor is not known. Base qualities are not provided; no much larger clone lies one nucleotide away.

The CDR3 regions of human TCRbeta chains were subjected to immunosequencing. For the original study's pipeline: TCRs in the repertoires were matched against a reference library of SARS-CoV-2-specific TCRs that had been generated with the MIRA antigen-specificity platform. Breadth was defined as the fraction of unique TCRs that were SARS-CoV-2-associated. Depth was defined as the fraction of total T cells that were SARS-CoV-2-associated. Using the MIRA data, every spike-specific TCR was mapped to the spike region that the TCR reacted to and assigned to either a CD4 or a CD8 class. Log10-transformed breadth and depth values were compared by one-way ANOVA with Sidak's multiple comparisons tests. TCRdb retrieved this table from immuneACCESS and kept in-frame rearrangements only. Not all clones are present; in checked studies, unresolved V genes account for under half, and no reason is known for the remainder. V and J calls and clone size are those listed in that table; D and trimming were worked out from the DNA. The sample records 130,000 or so clones, over 85% of which are singletons. The top ten clones comprise approximately 3.1% of the sample.

This material consisted of peripheral blood, taken on day 0 of AZD1222 vaccination. This TCR was sampled from an adult in good health.

The CDR3 region has the sequence CASSHLLAGAWPFFGEQFF. The DNA sequence reads TGTGCCAGCAGCCACCTACTAGCGGGAGCTTGGCCCTTCTTTGGTGAGCAGTTCTTC. This chain is built from TRBV7-2 and TRBJ2-1, with TRBD2 matching 11 junction bases. From cysteine to phenylalanine, the CDR3 is 19 amino acids long. The only DNA kept is the CDR3, 57 bases in frame from the first base. V loses 5 bases at its end and J loses 9 bases; junction bases beyond the gene matches: 21. Reading the germline V gene gives CDR1 SGHTA and CDR2 FQGNSA.